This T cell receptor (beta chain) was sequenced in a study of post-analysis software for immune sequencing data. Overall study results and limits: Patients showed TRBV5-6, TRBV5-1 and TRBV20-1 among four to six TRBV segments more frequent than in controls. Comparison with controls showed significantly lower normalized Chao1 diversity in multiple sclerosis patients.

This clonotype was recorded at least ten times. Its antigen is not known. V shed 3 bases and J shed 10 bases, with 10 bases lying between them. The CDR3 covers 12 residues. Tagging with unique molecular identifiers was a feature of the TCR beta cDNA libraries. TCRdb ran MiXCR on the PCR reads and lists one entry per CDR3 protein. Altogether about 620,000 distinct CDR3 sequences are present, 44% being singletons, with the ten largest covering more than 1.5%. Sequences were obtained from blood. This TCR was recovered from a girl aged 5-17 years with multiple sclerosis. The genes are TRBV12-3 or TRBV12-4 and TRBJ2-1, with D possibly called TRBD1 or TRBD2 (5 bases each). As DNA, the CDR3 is TGTGCCAGCAGTTTTGATGGGGACGAGCAGTTCTTC. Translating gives CASSFDGDEQFF.